Listed here are 21 T cell receptor beta chains from one sample, sequenced in a study of T-cell memory formation after mild COVID-19. Via MiXCR, TCRdb re-called the 5' RACE reads, giving one row per CDR3 protein. The sample records under 200,000 distinct CDR3 sequences, roughly 12% being singletons. Sequencing was done on a sample of PBMCs or a T cell subset sorted from them (not recorded which). The source of these receptors is a man aged 18 to 29 who had mild COVID-19 (a few samples of this study predate the infection). Cell type and time point are not known.

This chain links TRBV4-1 with TRBJ1-6; D gene uncertain. CDR3 size: 14 residues. Trimming cost V 2 bases and J 8 bases, with 10 bases left between them. Germline V gene sequence: CDR1 MGHRA, CDR2 YSYEKL. CDR3 in amino acids: CASSQKAGDSPLHF. CDR3 nucleotide sequence: TGCGCCAGCAGCCAAAAAGCCGGAGATTCACCCCTCCACTTT.

The rearrangement joins TRBV27 to TRBJ2-7; no reliable D call. Germline values: CDR1 MNHEY, CDR2 SMNVEV (reference sequence). The germline V and J ends were trimmed by 4 bases and 0 bases, with 10 bases remaining between them. This CDR3 is 14 amino acids long. The CDR3 region has the DNA TGTGCCAGCAGTTCCATCGCCGGCTCCTACGAGCAGTACTTC. This codes for CASSSIAGSYEQYF.

This clonotype has only a few counts. The chain has TRBV5-1 and TRBJ2-3; 7 nucleotides align to TRBD2. The trim removed 2 bases at V and 0 bases at J, leaving 6 bases unmatched. The germline gives CDR1 SGHRS, CDR2 YFSETQ. The CDR3 spans 16 residues. This CDR3 reads CASSFSAGVSTDTQYF. The CDR3 DNA is TGCGCCAGCAGCTTTTCCGCGGGGGTGAGCACAGATACGCAGTATTTT.

Only a few counts were recorded for this clonotype. This sequence joins TRBV20-1 and TRBJ2-7, with a possible D match to TRBD1 (6 bases). V gave up 5 bases and J gave up 1 base, with 9 bases separating them. The germline gives CDR1 DFQATT, CDR2 SNEGSKA (reference sequence). This CDR3 is built from 12 residues. This CDR3 reads CSAAQGSYEQYF. The CDR3 nucleotides are TGCAGTGCTGCACAGGGTTCCTACGAGCAGTACTTC.

This clonotype was detected ten times or more. The V and J genes are TRBV5-1 and TRBJ2-3; weak D call: TRBD2 (6 bases). Germline CDR1 and CDR2: SGHRS and YFSETQ. Trimming took 5 bases from V and 0 from J, leaving 10 bases between them. The CDR3 contains 14 residues. CDR3 nucleotide sequence: TGCGCCAGCAGGCAAACTAGCAGCACAGATACGCAGTATTTT. Amino acid sequence: CASRQTSSTDTQYF.

This clonotype has a handful of counts. This chain joins TRBV7-2 and TRBJ1-1; 7 bases map to TRBD1. Looked up from germline, CDR1 is SGHTA and CDR2 is FQGNSA. J was trimmed by 3 bases and V by 4 bases; bases with no gene match: 11. The CDR3 covers 16 residues. The CDR3 region has the DNA TGTGCCAGCAGCTACAATTCCGGGACAGTATACACTGAAGCTTTCTTT. Its protein is CASSYNSGTVYTEAFF.

J is TRBJ2-7 and V is TRBV29-1; a weak D match, TRBD2 (6 bases). The CDR3 is 15 amino acids. Germline values: CDR1 SQVTM, CDR2 ANQGSEA. The ends were cut back, 3 bases at V and 0 bases at J, with 15 bases in the middle. CDR3 sequence: CSVELVGGISYEQYF. In DNA, the CDR3 is TGCAGCGTTGAGCTGGTGGGGGGTATCTCCTACGAGCAGTACTTC.

This clonotype was detected only a few times. This chain uses TRBV7-9 with TRBJ2-1; D is unclear. Germline CDR1 SEHNR, CDR2 FQNEAQ (reference sequence). Trimming removed 5 bases from V and 15 bases from J, with 14 bases in between. This CDR3 is 11 amino acids long. DNA for the CDR3: TGTGCCAGCAGCACAGACCAGGATTGGTTCTTC. This encodes CASSTDQDWFF. Full variable domain (rest looked up from reference TRBV7-9 and TRBJ2-1): DTGVSQNPRHKITKRGQNVTFRCDPISEHNRLYWYRQTLGQGPEFLTYFQNEAQLEKSRLLSDRFSAERPKGSFSTLEIQRTEQGDSAMYLCASSTDQDWFFGPGTRLTVL.

In its sample, this clonotype was seen many times. This chain joins TRBV11-3 and TRBJ1-1, with a tentative D call TRBD1 (6 bases). The CDR3 covers 14 residues. CDR1 is SGHNT, CDR2 YENEEA, per germline. Trimming took off 5 bases at V and 5 bases at J, with 15 bases between the two ends. The CDR3 DNA reads TGTGCCAGCAGCCTAAGGGGGAGTAGGACTGAAGCTTTCTTT. Its protein product is CASSLRGSRTEAFF.

This clonotype came up many times. The chain is built from TRBV5-6 and TRBJ1-1, with 8 positions matching TRBD1. Germline V gene lookup returns CDR1 SGHDT and CDR2 YYEEEE. J gave up 8 bases and V 3 bases, and 3 bases lay outside the gene matches. The CDR3 is made up of 12 amino acids. The CDR3 nucleotides are TGTGCCAGCAGCTCGCGGGACAGGGAAGCTTTCTTT. This sequence encodes CASSSRDREAFF.

The chain employs TRBV24-1 and TRBJ1-6, with D perhaps TRBD1 (6 bases). CDR1 and CDR2 from the germline V gene are KGHDR and SFDVKD. V lost 12 bases to trimming and J lost 7 bases, with 15 bases between them. CDR3 length equals 13 residues. The CDR3 DNA reads as TGTGCCGTCATACAGGGTGGAAATTCACCCCTCCACTTT. It codes for CAVIQGGNSPLHF.

The V and J genes are TRBV4-3 and TRBJ1-2; tentative D call: TRBD1 (6 bases). The CDR3 runs to 13 residues. V was trimmed by 4 bases and J by 8 bases, leaving 14 bases between them. CDR1 is LGHNA, CDR2 YSLEER, per germline. This CDR3 is CASSPARDTGYTF. For the CDR3, the DNA is TGCGCCAGCAGCCCGGCCCGGGACACCGGCTACACCTTC.

This clonotype has only a few counts. The rearrangement links TRBV27 to TRBJ1-2, with D perhaps TRBD1 (5 bases). CDR3 length: 14 residues. CDR1 and CDR2 from the germline V gene are MNHEY and SMNVEV (reference sequence). V was trimmed by 2 bases and J by 4 bases, leaving 11 bases between them. The CDR3 sequence: CASSLSAGIYGYTF. The CDR3, as DNA: TGTGCCAGCAGTTTAAGTGCAGGGATCTATGGCTACACCTTC.

In its sample, this clonotype was seen many times. The chain is built from TRBV18 and TRBJ2-5; D remains unclear. Between the trimmed V and J ends, which lost 3 bases and 1 base, there was a span of 6 bases. Germline V gene sequence: CDR1 KGHSH, CDR2 LQKENI. The CDR3 length is 13 residues. CDR3 amino acids: CASSPDLQETQYF. In DNA form, the CDR3 reads TGTGCCAGCTCACCGGACCTCCAAGAGACCCAGTACTTC.

The chain has TRBV7-2 and TRBJ2-1, with 7 bases identical to TRBD1. The CDR3 is 14 amino acids. Looked up from germline, CDR1 is SGHTA and CDR2 is FQGNSA. V was clipped by 5 bases and J by 4 bases; unmatched bases: 5. The CDR3 here is CASSLDRVYNEQFF. The DNA of the CDR3 is TGTGCCAGCAGCCTAGACAGGGTTTACAATGAGCAGTTCTTC.

There are many counts of this clonotype. The chain recombines TRBV10-3 with TRBJ2-5; D may be TRBD1 or TRBD2 (5 bases each). The V and J ends lost 4 bases and 4 bases respectively, with 16 bases between them. The length of the CDR3 is 15 residues. Germline assignment: CDR1 ENHRY and CDR2 SYGVKD. CDR3 nucleotides: TGTGCCATCAGTGGCTTCGGCAGGGCGGGAGAGACCCAGTACTTC. As protein: CAISGFGRAGETQYF.

The rearrangement uses TRBV7-2 and TRBJ1-5, with D unclear. CDR3 length: 13 residues. Germline lookup yields CDR1 SGHTA and CDR2 FQGNSA. The V end lost 1 base, the J end lost 7 bases, and 8 bases lay between the germline ends. The CDR3: CASSLGALQPQHF. CDR3 nucleotides: TGTGCCAGCAGCTTAGGGGCCCTACAGCCCCAGCATTTT. Full variable domain (outside the CDR3, taken from reference TRBV7-2 and TRBJ1-5): GAGVSQSPSNKVTEKGKDVELRCDPISGHTALYWYRQSLGQGLEFLIYFQGNSAPDKSGLPSDRFSAERTGGSVSTLTIQRTQQEDSAVYLCASSLGALQPQHFGDGTRLSIL.

This clonotype came up a few times. This chain links TRBV29-1 with TRBJ2-7; the D is unclear. There are 12 residues in the CDR3. The V gene's germline CDR1 is SQVTM and CDR2 ANQGSEA. Trimming took 6 bases from V and 1 from J, leaving 10 bases between them. The CDR3 loop reads CSVADESYEQYV. CDR3 DNA sequence: TGCAGCGTCGCCGACGAGTCCTACGAGCAGTACGTC.

Many counts were recorded for this clonotype. The chain joins TRBV7-2 to TRBJ2-6; D not resolved. The CDR3 has 17 amino acids. CDR1 is SGHTA, CDR2 FQGNSA, per germline. The ends were cut back, 0 bases at V and 1 base at J, with 10 bases in the middle. CDR3: CASSLAYLRSGANVLTF. In nucleotides, the CDR3 is TGTGCCAGCAGCTTAGCGTATTTGAGGTCTGGGGCCAACGTCCTGACTTTC.

The chain joins TRBV20-1 to TRBJ1-2; TRBD1 might be the D (6 bases). CDR1 and CDR2 from the germline V gene are DFQATT and SNEGSKA (reference sequence). The V end lost 3 bases, the J end lost 4 bases, and 18 bases lay between the germline ends. CDR3 length: 15 residues. CDR3 in DNA: TGCAGTGCTAGTTCCCTCACAGGGCGGGTCTATGGCTACACCTTC. It specifies CSASSLTGRVYGYTF.

The V and J genes are TRBV24-1 and TRBJ2-1; D not certain. The CDR3 loop spans 12 amino acids. CDR1 is KGHDR and CDR2 is SFDVKD in the germline V gene. V dropped 6 bases and J dropped 5 bases, with 7 bases sitting between them. DNA for the CDR3: TGTGCCACCAGTACAGCCCACAATGAGCAGTTCTTC. Amino acid sequence: CATSTAHNEQFF.